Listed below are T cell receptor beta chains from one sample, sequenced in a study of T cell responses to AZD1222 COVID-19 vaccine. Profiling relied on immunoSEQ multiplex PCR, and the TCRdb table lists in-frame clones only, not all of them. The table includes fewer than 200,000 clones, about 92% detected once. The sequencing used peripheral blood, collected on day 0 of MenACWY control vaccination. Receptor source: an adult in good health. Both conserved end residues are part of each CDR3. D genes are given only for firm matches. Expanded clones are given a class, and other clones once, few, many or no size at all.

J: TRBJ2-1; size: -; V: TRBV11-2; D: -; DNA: TGTGCCAGCAGCTTAACCGCGACTCGCTCCTACAATGAGCAGTTCTTC; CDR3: CASSLTATRSYNEQFF
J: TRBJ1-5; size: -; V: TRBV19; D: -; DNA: TGTGCCAGTAGTATCGGGAAGAGTTTCCAGCCCCAGCATTTT; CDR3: CASSIGKSFQPQHF
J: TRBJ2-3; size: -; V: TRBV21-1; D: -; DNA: TGTGCCAGCAGCAACCCCGCTAGGGACAGAGCCGAGATCGCTAGCACAGATACGCAGTATTTT; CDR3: CASSNPARDRAEIASTDTQYF
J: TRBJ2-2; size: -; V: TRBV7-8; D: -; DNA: TGTGCCGGCTTAGGGGCTTACACCGGGGAGCTGTTTTTT; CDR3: CAGLGAYTGELFF
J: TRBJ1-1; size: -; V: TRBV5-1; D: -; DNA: TGCGCCAGCAGCTTGGTTTCGGGGGGAGACCCTGAAGCTTTCTTT; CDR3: CASSLVSGGDPEAFF
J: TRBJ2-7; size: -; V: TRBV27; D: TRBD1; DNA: TGTGCCAGCAGCAGGACAGGGGGGACCTACGAGCAGTACTTC; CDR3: CASSRTGGTYEQYF
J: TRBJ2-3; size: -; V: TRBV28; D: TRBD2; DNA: TGTGCCAGCAGTCCTATCCGCCGGGCTAGCGGTAGCACAGATACGCAGTATTTT; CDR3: CASSPIRRASGSTDTQYF
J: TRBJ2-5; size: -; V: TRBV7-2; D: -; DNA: TGTGCCAGCAGCTTAGGGCTGGTAAGGGGAGAGACCCAGTACTTC; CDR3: CASSLGLVRGETQYF
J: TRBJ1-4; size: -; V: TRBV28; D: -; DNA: TGTGCCAGCAGTCCACCTCCCGGGACGCAGGGCGGAAAACTGTTTTTT; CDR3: CASSPPPGTQGGKLFF
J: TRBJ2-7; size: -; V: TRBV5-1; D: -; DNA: TGCGCCAGCAGATCCGGGTTCCAAAGTGGCAACGAGCAGTACTTC; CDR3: CASRSGFQSGNEQYF
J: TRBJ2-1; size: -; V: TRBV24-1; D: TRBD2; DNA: TGTGCCACCGGACTAGCGGGAGGGCAGACCTACAATGAGCAGTTCTTC; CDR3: CATGLAGGQTYNEQFF
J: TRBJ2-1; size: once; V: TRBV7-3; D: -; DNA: TGTGCCAGCAGCTTAAATGGCGGGGCTAGATCCAATGAGCAGTTCTTC; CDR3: CASSLNGGARSNEQFF
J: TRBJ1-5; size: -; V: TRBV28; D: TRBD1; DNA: TGTGCCGGGAATACCGGGACAGTTAGCAATCAGCCCCAGCATTTT; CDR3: CAGNTGTVSNQPQHF
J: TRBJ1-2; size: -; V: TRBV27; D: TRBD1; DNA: TGTGCCAGCAGTCAGACCGGGACAGGGAGAGGTCCGTATGGCTACACCTTC; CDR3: CASSQTGTGRGPYGYTF
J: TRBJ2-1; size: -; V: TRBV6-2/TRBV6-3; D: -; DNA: TGTGCCAGCAGTTGGAGTAACGGCAGATGGCAGTTCTTC; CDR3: CASSWSNGRWQFF